The 15 T cell receptor beta chains reported below all come from one sample, sequenced in a study of blood T cell repertoires in COVID-19. The assay was immunoSEQ multiplex PCR, and TCRdb's table has in-frame clones only and misses some. This table has fewer than 250,000 clones, 85% to 90% appearing once. The sample consisted of PBMCs or T cells enriched from blood (not recorded which). Receptors originate from a woman aged 45-65 years with acute COVID-19.

The gene calls are TRBV5-1 and TRBJ2-3, with D tentatively TRBD2 (6 bases). V was cut by 4 bases and J by 1 base, with 16 bases left in between. This CDR3 region has 16 residues. From germline, CDR1 is SGHRS and CDR2 YFSETQ. This CDR3 reads CASSTRPGVGTDTQYF. DNA for the CDR3: TGCGCCAGCAGCACCAGGCCGGGAGTTGGCACAGATACGCAGTATTTT.

This chain connects TRBV10-3 to TRBJ2-1; D is possibly TRBD2 (6 bases). The CDR3 consists of 12 residues. Germline values: CDR1 ENHRY, CDR2 SYGVKD. The V and J ends lost 6 bases and 8 bases respectively, with 11 bases between them. CDR3 sequence (DNA): TGTGCCATCAGCGGGGGAGGCCATGAGCAGTTCTTC. The encoded protein is CAISGGGHEQFF.

This clone was seen at least ten times. The chain uses TRBV2 and TRBJ2-3; D ambiguous. V was shortened by 9 bases and J by 2 bases, with 6 bases between the two germline ends. CDR1 is SNHLY, CDR2 FYNNEI, per germline. This CDR3 spans 11 amino acids. The CDR3: CASLITDTQYF. CDR3 DNA sequence: TGTGCCAGTCTTATCACAGATACGCAGTATTTT.

The V call is TRBV2, the J call TRBJ1-5; tentatively, D is TRBD1 (6 bases). CDR3 length: 16 amino acids. The V and J ends lost 8 bases and 1 base respectively, with 18 bases between them. Germline CDR1 is SNHLY and CDR2 is FYNNEI. CDR3 sequence reads: CASARQGPMSNQPQHF. The CDR3 DNA reads as TGTGCCAGCGCGCGTCAGGGGCCGATGAGCAATCAGCCCCAGCATTTT.

The chain is built from TRBV7-3 and TRBJ2-1, with D perhaps TRBD1 (5 bases). The CDR3 is 17 residues long. Trimming took 4 bases from V and 5 from J, leaving 21 bases between them. CDR1 is SGHTA, CDR2 FQGTGA, per germline. Here the CDR3 DNA reads TGTGCCAGCAGCTCTACCAAGGGGCGCGCACCGGACAATGAGCAGTTCTTC. Protein sequence: CASSSTKGRAPDNEQFF. Together with reference TRBV7-3 and TRBJ2-1, the CDR3 gives the full variable domain: GAGVSQTPSNKVTEKGKYVELRCDPISGHTALYWYRQSLGQGPEFLIYFQGTGAADDSGLPNDRFFAVRPEGSVSTLKIQRTERGDSAVYLCASSSTKGRAPDNEQFFGPGTRLTVL.

CDR3 sequence reads: CASSPPGTGELFF. CDR3 in DNA: TGTGCCAGTAGCCCCCCCGGCACCGGGGAGCTGTTTTTT. V usage is TRBV19 and J usage is TRBJ2-2; no reliable D call. The germline V and J ends were trimmed by 6 bases and 4 bases, with 9 bases remaining between them. The CDR3 loop spans 13 amino acids. The germline V gene encodes CDR1 LNHDA and CDR2 SQIVND (reference sequence).

A few counts support this clone. The rearrangement joins TRBV10-3 to TRBJ1-3; 7 nucleotides line up with TRBD1. V gave up 6 bases and J gave up 2 bases; unmatched junction bases: 7. Germline-derived CDR1 and CDR2 are ENHRY and SYGVKD. CDR3 size: 15 residues. CDR3 DNA: TGTGCCATCAGCCCCTTCGACAGGGCTGGAAACACCATATATTTT. It encodes CAISPFDRAGNTIYF.

The chain is built from TRBV6-5 and TRBJ1-2; TRBD1 matches 8 bases. The CDR3 spans 15 residues. J gave up 3 bases and V 4 bases, and 7 bases lay outside the gene matches. Germline V gene sequence: CDR1 MNHEY, CDR2 SVGAGI. The chain's CDR3 is CASSSPDRDDYGYTF. The DNA for the CDR3 is TGTGCCAGCAGTTCCCCGGACAGGGATGACTATGGCTACACCTTC.

This chain uses TRBV4-1 with TRBJ2-7, with 16 bases matching TRBD2. V shed 3 bases, J shed 6 bases, and the junction held 17 bases outside the gene matches. The CDR3 contains 20 residues. The germline gives CDR1 MGHRA, CDR2 YSYEKL. The CDR3 nucleotides read TGCGCCAGCAGCCACGACATTTACGCGGGACTAGCGGGAGGGCCGGGCGAGCAGTACTTC. Encoded protein: CASSHDIYAGLAGGPGEQYF.

The chain uses TRBV4-2 and TRBJ2-1, with TRBD1 as a possible D gene (6 bases). Between the trimmed V and J ends, which lost 0 bases and 6 bases, there was a span of 12 bases. From germline, CDR1 is LGHNA and CDR2 YNFKEQ. There are 15 residues in the CDR3. The CDR3 region has the DNA TGTGCCAGCAGCCAAGATGACACCAGGGGCAATGAGCAGTTCTTC. This sequence encodes CASSQDDTRGNEQFF.

The chain carries TRBV2 and TRBJ2-3, with D perhaps TRBD2 (5 bases). The V end lost 8 bases, the J end lost 1 base, and 10 bases lay between the germline ends. The CDR3 is 13 residues long. From germline, CDR1 is SNHLY and CDR2 FYNNEI. CDR3 protein: CASRARGTDTQYF. Written as DNA, the CDR3 is TGTGCCAGCCGAGCGCGGGGCACAGATACGCAGTATTTT.

The chain recombines TRBV27 with TRBJ1-5, with 7 bases lining up with TRBD1. With 5 bases clipped from V and 2 bases from J, the junction kept 6 bases outside the gene matches. From germline, CDR1 is MNHEY and CDR2 SMNVEV (reference sequence). The length of the CDR3 is 15 residues. The CDR3: CASSKQGSGNQPQHF. The CDR3 DNA follows: TGTGCCAGCAGTAAACAGGGGTCAGGCAATCAGCCCCAGCATTTT.

This chain connects TRBV3-1 (or the pseudogene TRBV3-2) to TRBJ1-5, with D possibly being TRBD1 (6 bases). CDR1 is LGHDT and CDR2 is YNNKEL in the germline V gene (reference sequence). This CDR3 region has 15 residues. V lost 1 base, J lost 0 bases, and 7 bases lay in between. CDR3 coding DNA: TGTGCCAGCAGCCAAGGACAGGCTAGCAATCAGCCCCAGCATTTT. Encoded protein: CASSQGQASNQPQHF.

The gene calls are TRBV3-1 (or the pseudogene TRBV3-2) and TRBJ2-1, with 10 bases matching TRBD2. J was trimmed by 5 bases and V by 1 base; bases with no gene match: 5. Germline V gene data show CDR1 as LGHDT and CDR2 as YNNKEL (reference sequence). The CDR3 covers 16 residues. The DNA for the CDR3 is TGTGCCAGCAGCCAAGGTACTAGCGGGGTTCACAATGAGCAGTTCTTC. Amino acids: CASSQGTSGVHNEQFF.

This chain joins TRBV4-1 and TRBJ2-7; 8 bases align to TRBD1. V gave up 2 bases and J gave up 5 bases; unmatched junction bases: 8. Germline V CDR1 and CDR2: MGHRA, YSYEKL. The CDR3 covers 15 residues. CDR3 sequence reads: CASSQSQGALDEQYF. The CDR3 DNA sequence: TGCGCCAGCAGCCAATCCCAGGGGGCTTTGGACGAGCAGTACTTC.